This TCR beta chain was identified during a study of T cell changes during pregnancy in multiple sclerosis. V was clipped by 1 base and J by 4 bases, with 16 bases between them. The CDR3 has 16 amino acids. Germline V lookup: CDR1 SNHLY, CDR2 FYNNEI. The assay was immunoSEQ multiplex PCR, and TCRdb's table has in-frame clones only and misses some. The repertoire holds about 22,000 clones, with around 93% as singletons. This sequence joins TRBV2 and TRBJ2-5; D not certain. Sequencing used CD8+ T cells from peripheral blood mononuclear cells, obtained in the third trimester of pregnancy. This TCR derives from a female donor with multiple sclerosis, enrolled in a pregnancy study. CDR3 region: CASSEGVSPTGETQYF. DNA of the CDR3: TGTGCCAGCAGTGAAGGGGTCTCTCCAACGGGAGAGACCCAGTACTTC.